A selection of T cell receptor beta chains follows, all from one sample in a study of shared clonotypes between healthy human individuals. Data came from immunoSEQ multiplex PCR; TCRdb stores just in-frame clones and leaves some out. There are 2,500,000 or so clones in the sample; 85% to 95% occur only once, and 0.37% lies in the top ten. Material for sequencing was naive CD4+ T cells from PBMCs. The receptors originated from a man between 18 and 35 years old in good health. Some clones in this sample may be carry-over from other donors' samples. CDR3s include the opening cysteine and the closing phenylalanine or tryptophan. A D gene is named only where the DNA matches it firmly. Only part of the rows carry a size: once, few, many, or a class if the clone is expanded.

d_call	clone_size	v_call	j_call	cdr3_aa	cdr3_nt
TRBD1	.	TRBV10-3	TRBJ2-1	CAISGGLPGQGANPYNEQFF	TGTGCCATCAGTGGGGGACTGCCGGGACAGGGGGCCAACCCTTACAATGAGCAGTTCTTC
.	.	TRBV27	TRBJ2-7	CASSSRGRPSYEQYF	TGTGCCAGCAGTTCCCGGGGCCGCCCCTCCTACGAGCAGTACTTC
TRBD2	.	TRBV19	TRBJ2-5	CASSMSGRSLETQYF	TGTGCCAGTAGTATGAGCGGGAGGTCCCTTGAGACCCAGTACTTC
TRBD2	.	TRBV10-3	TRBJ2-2	CAISPRNSGSSGELFF	TGTGCCATCAGTCCCCGGAATAGCGGGAGTTCCGGGGAGCTGTTTTTT
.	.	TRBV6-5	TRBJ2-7	CASSYQGEQYF	TGTGCCAGCAGTTACCAAGGGGAGCAGTACTTC
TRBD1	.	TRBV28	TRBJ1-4	CASRQTGVLFF	TGTGCCAGCAGACAGACAGGGGTACTGTTTTTT
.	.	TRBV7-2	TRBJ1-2	CASSFAGTSSNYGYTF	TGTGCCAGCAGCTTCGCTGGGACCTCTTCTAACTATGGCTACACCTTC
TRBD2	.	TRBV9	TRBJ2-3	CASSDRAGGVDTQYF	TGTGCCAGCAGCGATAGAGCGGGAGGGGTGGATACGCAGTATTTT
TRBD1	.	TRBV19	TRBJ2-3	CASEDRSTDTQYF	TGTGCCAGTGAGGACAGGAGCACAGATACGCAGTATTTT
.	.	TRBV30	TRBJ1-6	CAWSSDSPLHF	TGTGCCTGGAGTTCCGATTCACCCCTCCACTTT
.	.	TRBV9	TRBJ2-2	CASSKQGTAGELFF	TGTGCCAGCAGCAAACAGGGTACGGCCGGGGAGCTGTTTTTT
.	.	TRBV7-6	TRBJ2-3	CASSLSWTPDTQYF	TGTGCCAGCAGCTTAAGTTGGACACCAGATACGCAGTATTTT
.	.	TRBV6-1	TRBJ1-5	CASSEARVEQPQHF	TGTGCCAGCAGTGAAGCCAGGGTGGAGCAGCCCCAGCATTTT
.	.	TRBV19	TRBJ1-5	CASSIRGGPNQPQHF	TGTGCCAGTAGTATCCGGGGCGGACCGAATCAGCCCCAGCATTTT
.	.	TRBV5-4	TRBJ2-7	CASSQGGEVAEQYF	TGTGCCAGCAGCCAGGGTGGCGAAGTGGCCGAGCAGTACTTC
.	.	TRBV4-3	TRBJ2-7	CASSQDTLTASYEQYF	TGCGCCAGCAGCCAAGATACCCTGACAGCTTCCTACGAGCAGTACTTC
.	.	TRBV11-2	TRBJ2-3	CASSLGDLTGKDTQYF	TGTGCCAGCAGCTTAGGGGACTTAACGGGGAAAGATACGCAGTATTTT
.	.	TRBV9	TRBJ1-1	CASSPTVNTEAFF	TGTGCCAGCAGCCCAACAGTGAACACTGAAGCTTTCTTT
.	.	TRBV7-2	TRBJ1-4	CASSLAGEGSKLFF	TGTGCCAGCAGCTTAGCAGGGGAGGGGTCGAAACTGTTTTTT
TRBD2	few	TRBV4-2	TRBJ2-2	CASSQRREGGELFF	TGTGCCAGCAGCCAGAGGCGGGAGGGCGGGGAGCTGTTTTTT
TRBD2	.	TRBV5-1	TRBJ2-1	CASSLGSGRGDEQFF	TGCGCCAGCAGCTTGGGTAGCGGGAGAGGGGATGAGCAGTTCTTC
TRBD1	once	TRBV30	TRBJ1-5	CAWSDPGGHQPQHF	TGTGCCTGGAGCGACCCAGGGGGCCATCAGCCCCAGCATTTT
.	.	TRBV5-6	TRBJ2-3	CASSLAGTDTQYF	TGTGCCAGCAGCTTGGCTGGCACAGATACGCAGTATTTT
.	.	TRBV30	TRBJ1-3	CAWSVRGSSGNTIYF	TGTGCCTGGAGTGTTCGAGGGAGCTCTGGAAACACCATATATTTT
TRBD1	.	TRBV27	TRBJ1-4	CASSRGGTGGLMLLFF	TGTGCCAGCAGTAGAGGAGGGACAGGGGGCTTAATGTTGCTGTTTTTT
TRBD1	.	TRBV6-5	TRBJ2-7	CASSTRGRYEQYF	TGTGCCAGCAGTACGAGGGGGCGGTACGAGCAGTACTTC
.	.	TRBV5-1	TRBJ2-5	CASSLNPDILQETQYF	TGCGCCAGCAGCCTAAATCCCGATATATTGCAGGAGACCCAGTACTTC
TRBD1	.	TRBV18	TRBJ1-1	CASSPRQGEAFF	TGTGCCAGCTCACCACGACAGGGTGAAGCTTTCTTT
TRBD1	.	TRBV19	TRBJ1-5	CAIGTGGQPQHF	TGTGCCATCGGGACAGGGGGTCAGCCCCAGCATTTT
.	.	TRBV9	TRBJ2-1	CASSVDGSGHNEQFF	TGTGCCAGCAGCGTAGACGGGAGTGGGCACAATGAGCAGTTCTTC
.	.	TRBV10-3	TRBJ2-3	CAISRQASSTDTQYF	TGTGCCATCAGTCGACAGGCCTCTAGCACAGATACGCAGTATTTT
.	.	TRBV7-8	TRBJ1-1	CASSLARTSMNTEAFF	TGTGCCAGCAGCTTAGCTCGTACATCCATGAACACTGAAGCTTTCTTT
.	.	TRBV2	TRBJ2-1	CASTLIEMGEQFF	TGTGCCAGCACTCTAATAGAGATGGGGGAGCAGTTCTTC
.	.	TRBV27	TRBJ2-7	CASSLDWGYEQYF	TGTGCCAGCAGTTTGGACTGGGGCTACGAGCAGTACTTC
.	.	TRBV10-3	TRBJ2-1	CAISVANEQFF	TGTGCCATCAGTGTCGCCAATGAGCAGTTCTTC
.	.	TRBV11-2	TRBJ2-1	CASSLEVRTPGVGEQFF	TGTGCCAGCAGCTTAGAGGTTCGGACTCCGGGTGTCGGGGAGCAGTTCTTC
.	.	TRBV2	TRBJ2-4	CASSVGKGIQNIQYF	TGTGCCAGCAGTGTGGGGAAGGGGATACAAAACATTCAGTACTTC
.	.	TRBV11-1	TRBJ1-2	CASSSGLNYGYTF	TGTGCCAGCAGCTCAGGCCTCAACTATGGCTACACCTTC
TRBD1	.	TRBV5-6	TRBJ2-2	CASSWTGNWNTGELFF	TGTGCCAGCAGCTGGACAGGGAATTGGAACACCGGGGAGCTGTTTTTT
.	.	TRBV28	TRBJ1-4	CASSPLTGEKLFF	TGTGCCAGCAGCCCCCTTACGGGGGAAAAACTGTTTTTT
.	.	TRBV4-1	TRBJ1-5	CASSQDPSGPQHF	TGCGCCAGCAGCCAAGACCCCTCAGGGCCCCAGCATTTT
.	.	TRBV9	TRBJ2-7	CASSVDPDTSYEQYF	TGTGCCAGCAGCGTAGACCCGGACACCTCCTACGAGCAGTACTTC
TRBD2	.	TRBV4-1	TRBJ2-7	CASSQSGLAGDSYEQYF	TGCGCCAGCAGCCAGTCGGGACTAGCGGGAGATTCCTACGAGCAGTACTTC
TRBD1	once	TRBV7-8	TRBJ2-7	CASSLGPPGGPYEQYF	TGTGCCAGCAGCTTAGGACCCCCAGGGGGACCCTACGAGCAGTACTTC
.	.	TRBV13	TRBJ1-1	CASSLRGANTEAFF	TGTGCCAGCAGCTTAAGGGGCGCTAATACTGAAGCTTTCTTT
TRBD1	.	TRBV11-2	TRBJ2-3	CASSALWDRGTDTQYF	TGTGCCAGCAGCGCACTGTGGGACAGGGGCACAGATACGCAGTATTTT
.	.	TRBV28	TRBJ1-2	CASREGANYGYTF	TGTGCCAGCAGGGAGGGAGCTAACTATGGCTACACCTTC
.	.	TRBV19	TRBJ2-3	CASRAGSWLDTQYF	TGTGCCAGTAGAGCCGGGAGTTGGCTGGATACGCAGTATTTT
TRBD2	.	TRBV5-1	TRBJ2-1	CASSFDRTSGYNEQFF	TGCGCCAGCAGCTTCGATCGGACTAGCGGGTACAATGAGCAGTTCTTC
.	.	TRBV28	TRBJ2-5	CASSLEGAGQETQYF	TGTGCCAGCAGTTTAGAAGGGGCAGGGCAAGAGACCCAGTACTTC
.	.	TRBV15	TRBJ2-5	CATSRGQETQYF	TGTGCCACCAGCAGGGGCCAAGAGACCCAGTACTTC
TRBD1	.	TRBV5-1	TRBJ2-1	CASSPGTGYNEQFF	TGCGCCAGCAGCCCGGGGACAGGATACAATGAGCAGTTCTTC
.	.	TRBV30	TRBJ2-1	CAFEKQGYEQFF	TGTGCCTTTGAAAAACAGGGCTATGAGCAGTTCTTC
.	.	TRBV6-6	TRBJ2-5	CASIDRGASGSGTQYF	TGTGCCAGCATTGACCGGGGGGCTAGCGGTTCAGGGACCCAGTACTTC
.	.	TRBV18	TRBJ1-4	CASSPRTTGVNEKLFF	TGTGCCAGCTCACCACGAACCACTGGGGTTAATGAAAAACTGTTTTTT
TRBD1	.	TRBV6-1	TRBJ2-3	CASSPGQGARLTQYF	TGTGCCAGCAGTCCGGGACAGGGGGCGCGCCTTACGCAGTATTTT
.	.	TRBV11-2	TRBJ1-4	CASSLDGTGGTNEKLFF	TGTGCCAGCAGCTTAGACGGGACGGGGGGGACTAATGAAAAACTGTTTTTT
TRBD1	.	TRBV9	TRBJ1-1	CASSVGQGADTEAFF	TGTGCCAGCAGCGTAGGGCAGGGGGCGGACACTGAAGCTTTCTTT